The sequence of this TCR beta chain was determined in a study of breast tumors, draining lymph nodes, adjacent tissues. Study-wide results and caveats: Luminal-like breast cancer showed significantly higher tumor–nontumor repertoire similarity than basal-like.

A remark on this clonotype: Antigen specificity is unknown. This clone may be a read error of a much larger clone one base away.

With 0 bases removed from V and 1 base from J, the gap between germline ends came to 6 bases. CDR3 length equals 14 residues. CDR1 is MNHEY and CDR2 is SMNVEV in the germline V gene (reference sequence). TCRdb reanalysed the multiplex PCR reads using MiXCR and keeps one entry per CDR3 protein. This table holds about 180,000 distinct CDR3 sequences, more than 25% found once. Axillary draining lymph nodes of breast cancer patients supplied the node samples. The sequencing sample was made of axillary lymph node tissue. The chain is built from TRBV27 and TRBJ2-5; TRBD2 is a possible D gene (5 bases). This receptor was taken from a female donor with breast cancer. Some clones in this sample may be carry-over from other donors' samples. In DNA, the CDR3 is TGTGCCAGCAGTTTATCGAGGGTCCAAGAGACCCAGTACTTC. Translating gives CASSLSRVQETQYF.